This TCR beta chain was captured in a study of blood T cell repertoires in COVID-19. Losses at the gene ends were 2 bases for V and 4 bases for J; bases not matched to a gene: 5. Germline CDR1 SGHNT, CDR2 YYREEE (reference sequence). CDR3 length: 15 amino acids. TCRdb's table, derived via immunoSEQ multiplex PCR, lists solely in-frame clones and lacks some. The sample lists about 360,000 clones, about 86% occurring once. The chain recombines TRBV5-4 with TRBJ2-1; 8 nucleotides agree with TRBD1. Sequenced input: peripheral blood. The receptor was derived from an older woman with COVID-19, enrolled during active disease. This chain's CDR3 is CASSFGQGDYNEQFF. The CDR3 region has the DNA TGTGCCAGCAGCTTCGGACAGGGTGATTACAATGAGCAGTTCTTC.